The 19 T cell receptor beta chains presented below share a single source sample, sequenced in a study of blood T cells in healthy people across ages. A J-beta primer mix and a sample-barcoded 5' primer were used in a second PCR of about 6 to 12 cycles. TCRdb analysed the 5' RACE reads with MiXCR anew, one entry per CDR3 protein. The sample carries about 770,000 distinct CDR3 sequences, around 45% recorded once. The sample taken for sequencing was blood. The origin of the receptors is a man in his 60s in good health.

This clonotype was counted only a few times. V is TRBV29-1 and J is TRBJ2-6, with D maybe TRBD1 (6 bases). Germline V lookup: CDR1 SQVTM, CDR2 ANQGSEA. CDR3 length: 11 amino acids. With 5 bases removed from V and 10 bases from J, the gap between germline ends came to 9 bases. The DNA for the CDR3 is TGCAGCGTTATAGACAGGAACGTCCTGACTTTC. Its translation is CSVIDRNVLTF.

This clonotype was seen just once. The chain is built from TRBV7-9 and TRBJ1-3; D might be TRBD1 (5 bases). From germline, CDR1 is SEHNR and CDR2 FQNEAQ (reference sequence). The CDR3 totals 15 residues. V lost 3 bases to trimming and J lost 0 bases, with 9 bases between them. The CDR3 DNA sequence: TGTGCCAGCAGCTTCGACAGCACCTCTGGAAACACCATATATTTT. Encoded protein: CASSFDSTSGNTIYF.

This chain uses TRBV29-1 with TRBJ2-7, with D perhaps matching TRBD2 (6 bases). V dropped 4 bases and J dropped 4 bases, with 11 bases sitting between them. CDR3 length: 12 amino acids. CDR1 and CDR2 from the germline V gene are SQVTM and ANQGSEA. As DNA, the CDR3 is TGCAGCGTTGGGAGGGCTTCTTACGAGCAGTACTTC. Protein: CSVGRASYEQYF.

At least ten counts were recorded for this clonotype. V gene TRBV7-2 combines with J gene TRBJ2-5, with D unresolved. CDR1 is SGHTA, CDR2 FQGNSA, per germline. V lost 1 base and J lost 4, with 10 bases in between. This CDR3 comprises 14 residues. The CDR3 DNA reads TGTGCCAGCAGCTTAGAATCGCGTGGAGAGACCCAGTACTTC. It encodes CASSLESRGETQYF.

The chain employs TRBV30 and TRBJ2-7; TRBD1 might be the D (5 bases). Germline values: CDR1 GTSNPN, CDR2 SVGIG (reference sequence). The CDR3 length is 16 residues. V was cut by 0 bases and J by 7 bases, with 22 bases left in between. This chain's CDR3 is CAWSVRTPSPYNEQYF. CDR3 coding DNA: TGTGCCTGGAGTGTGCGGACACCGAGCCCCTACAATGAGCAGTACTTC.

The chain has TRBV7-2 and TRBJ2-1, with TRBD1 matching over 9 bases. The V gene's germline CDR1 is SGHTA and CDR2 FQGNSA. This CDR3 contains 14 residues. The ends lost 2 bases at V and 8 bases at J; junction bases unmatched: 4. The CDR3 DNA reads as TGTGCCAGCAGCTTATGGACAGGGGTTGATGAGCAGTTCTTC. Residues: CASSLWTGVDEQFF.

As concerns this clonotype: It may be a read error: a sequence one base away is much more abundant. CDR3 loop: CTSSGRSGVGDTQYF. The CDR3 bases are TGTACCAGCAGCGGACGTAGCGGGGTGGGAGATACGCAGTATTTT. The chain recombines TRBV7-2 with TRBJ2-3; 8 bases are shared with TRBD2. This CDR3 is 15 amino acids long. Germline V gene sequence: CDR1 SGHTA, CDR2 FQGNSA. The V and J ends lost 5 bases and 5 bases, in that order; junction bases with no gene match: 9.

CDR3 amino acids: CSVEEDGPEQYF. The CDR3 region has the DNA TGCAGCGTTGAAGAGGACGGTCCCGAGCAGTACTTC. The genes are TRBV29-1 and TRBJ2-7; no clear D. Germline V CDR1 and CDR2: SQVTM, ANQGSEA. The V gene lost 0 bases and the J gene lost 6 bases, with 9 bases spanning the gap. The CDR3 covers 12 residues.

Many counts were recorded for this clonotype. The chain has TRBV29-1 and TRBJ2-7; D may correspond to TRBD1 or TRBD2 (5 bases each). The CDR3 is made up of 11 amino acids. Trimming left V 4 bases short and J 7 bases short, with 11 bases between. The germline gives CDR1 SQVTM, CDR2 ANQGSEA. In DNA form, the CDR3 reads TGCAGCGTTGGGGACGGCGCGGAGCAGTACTTC. This encodes CSVGDGAEQYF.

This clonotype was detected a few times. The V and J genes are TRBV20-1 and TRBJ1-6; the D gene is possibly TRBD1 (6 bases). The CDR3 sequence is 15 residues long. Germline-derived CDR1 and CDR2 are DFQATT and SNEGSKA (reference sequence). V was cut by 6 bases and J by 10 bases, with 22 bases left in between. Here the CDR3 reads CSAPGGGRVVSPLHF. In DNA, the CDR3 is TGCAGTGCACCCGGCGGGGGGCGAGTTGTCTCACCCCTCCACTTT.

A note on this clonotype: One base away lies a much larger clone, so this may be a sequencing read error. V is TRBV7-2 and J is TRBJ2-7, with a tentative D call TRBD2 (6 bases). V lost 6 bases and J lost 4, with 16 bases in between. The CDR3 runs 14 residues. Germline-derived CDR1 and CDR2 are SGHTA and FQGNSA. The chain's CDR3 is CASSSGDGVYEQYF. The CDR3 DNA sequence: TGTGCCAGCAGTTCGGGAGACGGGGTTTACGAGCAGTACTTC.

V usage is TRBV20-1 and J usage is TRBJ2-5; 14 nucleotides match TRBD2. V was pared by 7 bases and J by 4 bases, with 11 bases of the junction left unmatched. This CDR3 is 16 amino acids long. CDR1 and CDR2 (germline): DFQATT, SNEGSKA (reference sequence). The DNA of the CDR3 is TGCAGTGTTGGGACTAGCGGGGGCTATATAGGAGAGACCCAGTACTTC. It translates to CSVGTSGGYIGETQYF.

This clonotype was counted a few times. The genes are TRBV20-1 and TRBJ2-4; maybe TRBD2 (5 bases). The CDR3 is 15 amino acids. Trimming took off 8 bases at V and 0 bases at J, with 17 bases between the two ends. CDR1 is DFQATT and CDR2 is SNEGSKA in the germline V gene (reference sequence). CDR3 protein: CSTPHLGKAKNIQYF. CDR3 DNA sequence: TGCAGTACTCCTCACCTCGGGAAAGCCAAAAACATTCAGTACTTC.

This clonotype was seen a handful of times. This chain joins TRBV29-1 and TRBJ2-3; D is perhaps TRBD2 (5 bases). Germline loops: CDR1 SQVTM, CDR2 ANQGSEA. The CDR3 is made up of 14 amino acids. Trimming shortened V by 6 bases and J by 0 bases, and 13 bases separated the two germline ends. CDR3 sequence reads: CSVRRPGSTDTQYF. Written as DNA, the CDR3 is TGCAGCGTCCGAAGGCCGGGAAGCACAGATACGCAGTATTTT.

The table lists this clonotype with a few counts. This chain joins TRBV7-2 and TRBJ1-2; D call uncertain. The germline V gene has CDR1 SGHTA and CDR2 FQGNSA. This CDR3 has 15 residues. Trimming cost V 5 bases and J 5 bases, with 18 bases left between them. CDR3 region: CASSPKAGLTYGYTF. The DNA of the CDR3 is TGTGCCAGCAGCCCAAAGGCCGGACTGACGTATGGCTACACCTTC.

The chain recombines TRBV5-1 with TRBJ2-3; no reliable D call. Germline values: CDR1 SGHRS, CDR2 YFSETQ. CDR3 size: 15 residues. Trimming stripped 0 bases from V and 6 bases from J, with 14 bases between. CDR3: CASSLAVKKGDTQYF. Written as DNA, the CDR3 is TGCGCCAGCAGCTTGGCCGTCAAGAAGGGTGATACGCAGTATTTT.

Comment on this clonotype: Since a much larger clone is just one base distant, this may be a read error. The chain is built from TRBV29-1 and TRBJ2-5; the D is unclear. The germline gives CDR1 SQVTM, CDR2 ANQGSEA. This CDR3 has 13 residues. V was pared by 4 bases and J by 4 bases, with 13 bases between. CDR3 protein: CSVVERVRETQYF. The CDR3 DNA reads TGCAGCGTTGTCGAGCGAGTTCGAGAGACCCAGTACTTC.

This clonotype was seen only a few times. The rearrangement joins TRBV5-6 to TRBJ2-3; D ambiguous. The V gene lost 4 bases and the J gene lost 4 bases, with 7 bases spanning the gap. The CDR3 length is 12 residues. CDR1 is SGHDT and CDR2 is YYEEEE in the germline V gene. The CDR3 nucleotides are TGTGCCAGCAGCGGGGTAGCAGATACGCAGTATTTT. Protein product: CASSGVADTQYF.

The rearrangement links TRBV5-5 to TRBJ2-1, with 11 bases fitting TRBD2. CDR3 length: 18 residues. With V trimmed by 4 bases and J by 0 bases, 9 bases remained unmatched. The germline CDR1 and CDR2 sequences are SGHKS and YYEKEE (reference sequence). CDR3 DNA sequence: TGTGCCAGCAGCCTCCCCCGGCTAGCGGGGGGCTCCTACAATGAGCAGTTCTTC. This gives the protein CASSLPRLAGGSYNEQFF. The variable domain in full, with the rest retrieved from reference TRBV5-5 and TRBJ2-1, is DAGVTQSPTHLIKTRGQQVTLRCSPISGHKSVSWYQQVLGQGPQFIFQYYEKEERGRGNFPDRFSARQFPNYSSELNVNALLLGDSALYLCASSLPRLAGGSYNEQFFGPGTRLTVL.